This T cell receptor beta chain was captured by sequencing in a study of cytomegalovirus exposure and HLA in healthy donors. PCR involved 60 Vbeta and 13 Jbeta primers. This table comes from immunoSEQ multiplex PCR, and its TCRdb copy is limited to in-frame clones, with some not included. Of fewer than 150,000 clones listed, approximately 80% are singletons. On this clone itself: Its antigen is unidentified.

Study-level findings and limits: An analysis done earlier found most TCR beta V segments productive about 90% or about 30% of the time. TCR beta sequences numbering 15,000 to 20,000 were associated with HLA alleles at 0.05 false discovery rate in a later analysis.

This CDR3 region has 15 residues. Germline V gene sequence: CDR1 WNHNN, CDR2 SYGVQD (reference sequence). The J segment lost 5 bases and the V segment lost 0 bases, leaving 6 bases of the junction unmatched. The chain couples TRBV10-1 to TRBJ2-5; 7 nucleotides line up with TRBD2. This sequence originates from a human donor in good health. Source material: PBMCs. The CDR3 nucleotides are TGCGCCAGCAGTGAGTCAGCGGGGAGCGGGGAGACCCAGTACTTC. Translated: CASSESAGSGETQYF.